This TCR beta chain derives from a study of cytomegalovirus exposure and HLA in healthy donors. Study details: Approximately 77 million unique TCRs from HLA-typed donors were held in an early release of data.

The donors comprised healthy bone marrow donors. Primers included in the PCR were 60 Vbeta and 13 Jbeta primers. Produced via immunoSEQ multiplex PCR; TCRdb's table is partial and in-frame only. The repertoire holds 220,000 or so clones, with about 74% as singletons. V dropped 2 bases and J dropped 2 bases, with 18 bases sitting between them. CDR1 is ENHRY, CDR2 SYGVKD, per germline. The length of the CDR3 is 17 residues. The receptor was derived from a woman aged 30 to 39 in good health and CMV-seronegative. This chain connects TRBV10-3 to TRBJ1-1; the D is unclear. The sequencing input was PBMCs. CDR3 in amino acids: CAISELGHNPLNTEAFF. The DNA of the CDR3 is TGTGCCATCAGTGAGCTAGGTCATAACCCCCTTAACACTGAAGCTTTCTTT.